The sequence of this T cell receptor (beta chain) was determined in a study of T cells in localized non-small cell lung cancer. This clone was seen only once. Its antigen is undetermined. Study conclusions and caveats: Tumor samples were not multi-region, leaving intratumor heterogeneity unexcluded. Clonality peaked in uninvolved adjacent lung rather than tumor. Among blood samples, higher T cell density accompanied longer overall survival. For the top 100 tumor clones, a median roughly 53 also appeared in adjacent lung.

The table came from immunoSEQ multiplex PCR; TCRdb's copy has only in-frame clones and leaves some out. The table shows about 40,000 clones, with 90% to 95% occurring only once. This CDR3 region has 14 residues. V shed 4 bases and J 1 base; nucleotides not matched to a gene: 2. Looked up from germline, CDR1 is SEHNR and CDR2 is FQNEAQ (reference sequence). This TCR was sampled from a woman aged 35-75 years with stage II lung adenocarcinoma. V is TRBV7-9 and J is TRBJ1-1, with 8 bases that match TRBD1. The specimen comprised PBMCs, sampled before any cancer treatment. CDR3 sequence (DNA): TGTGCCAGCAGCTGGGGACAGGAGAACACTGAAGCTTTCTTT. Translation gives CASSWGQENTEAFF.